These 21 T cell receptor beta chains came from one sample sequenced in a study of vaccination effects on CD4 cells after COVID-19. These receptors have no known antigen. Pools of viral peptides were used by the ViraFEST assay to expand antigen-specific CD4+ T cells ahead of sequencing. The culture ran for around nine days, and then CD4+ T cells were isolated. Vaccine administered to participants consisted of two doses of either BNT162b2 or mRNA-1273. TCRdb keeps only in-frame clones here, not all; method: immunoSEQ multiplex PCR. The table shows tens of thousands of clones, with roughly 79% occurring only once. The specimen comprised CD4+ T cells from PBMCs cultured with HCoV-OC43 spike peptides, sampled after COVID-19 vaccination. Subset denoted: HCoV-OC43 spike overlapping peptide pool stimulation. Receptors were obtained from a human donor who received a COVID-19 vaccine.

This clone appeared once. The chain couples TRBV19 to TRBJ2-3; unclear D gene. Germline-derived CDR1 and CDR2 are LNHDA and SQIVND (reference sequence). V gave up 3 bases and J gave up 0 bases, with 7 bases separating them. The CDR3 has 14 residues. CDR3 DNA sequence: TGTGCCAGTAGTATTGGACGGAGCACAGATACGCAGTATTTT. This codes for CASSIGRSTDTQYF.

This clone has just one count. The chain links TRBV7-9 to TRBJ2-7; TRBD2 matches 11 bases. Germline V gene data show CDR1 as SEHNR and CDR2 as FQNEAQ (reference sequence). V lost 4 bases, J lost 4 bases, and 3 bases stayed unmatched. The CDR3 length is 14 residues. CDR3 in amino acids: CASSSTSGVYEQYV. The CDR3 DNA sequence: TGTGCCAGCAGCTCGACTAGCGGGGTGTACGAGCAGTACGTC.

The J gene is TRBJ2-3, the V gene TRBV10-1, with a tentative D call TRBD2 (5 bases). Trimming shortened V by 6 bases and J by 3 bases, and 13 bases separated the two germline ends. CDR1 and CDR2 (germline): WNHNN, SYGVQD (reference sequence). This CDR3 is built from 14 residues. CDR3 DNA: TGCGCCAGCAGCCGCACTAGGCCGACAGATACGCAGTATTTT. It encodes CASSRTRPTDTQYF.

The chain combines TRBV7-2 with TRBJ1-2, with 7 bases identical to TRBD1. CDR1 is SGHTA and CDR2 is FQGNSA in the germline V gene. This CDR3 contains 16 residues. The V segment lost 4 bases and the J segment 7 bases; nucleotides outside the gene matches: 15. CDR3 nucleotides: TGTGCCAGCAGCTCAGGGGGGGCCAGGTTGGAAAGTGGCTACACCTTC. The encoded protein is CASSSGGARLESGYTF.

V and J are TRBV20-1 and TRBJ2-2, with D uncertain. The V and J ends lost 1 base and 7 bases respectively, with 4 bases between them. This CDR3 region has 11 residues. CDR1 is DFQATT and CDR2 is SNEGSKA in the germline V gene (reference sequence). The CDR3, as DNA: TGCAGTGCTAGAGGGTACGGGGAGCTGTTTTTT. It is translated as CSARGYGELFF.

The V call is TRBV5-1, the J call TRBJ2-2, with D unresolved. Germline V gene lookup returns CDR1 SGHRS and CDR2 YFSETQ. The CDR3 covers 14 residues. V lost 0 bases to trimming and J lost 4 bases, with 7 bases between them. CDR3 loop: CASSLGWVTGELFF. DNA of the CDR3: TGCGCCAGCAGCTTGGGGTGGGTCACCGGGGAGCTGTTTTTT.

This clone was observed once. This sequence joins TRBV5-1 and TRBJ1-3; no reliable D call. The CDR3 runs to 16 residues. V gave up 0 bases and J gave up 4 bases, with 14 bases separating them. The V gene's germline CDR1 is SGHRS and CDR2 YFSETQ. The CDR3 is CASSLVPGIEGNTIYF. The CDR3 DNA is TGCGCCAGCAGCTTGGTCCCCGGCATTGAGGGAAACACCATATATTTT.

This clone was detected a few times. The chain is built from TRBV7-3 and TRBJ2-2, with 7 bases that match TRBD1. The ends lost 5 bases at V and 1 base at J; junction bases unmatched: 1. The CDR3 totals 14 residues. Germline CDR1 SGHTA, CDR2 FQGTGA. The CDR3 loop reads CASSRDRNTGELFF. The DNA for the CDR3 is TGTGCCAGCAGCCGGGACAGGAACACCGGGGAGCTGTTTTTT. Full variable domain (missing parts from reference TRBV7-3 and TRBJ2-2): GAGVSQTPSNKVTEKGKYVELRCDPISGHTALYWYRQSLGQGPEFLIYFQGTGAADDSGLPNDRFFAVRPEGSVSTLKIQRTERGDSAVYLCASSRDRNTGELFFGEGSRLTVL.

This clone came up a few times. The chain recombines TRBV10-1 with TRBJ1-1, with D tentatively TRBD1 (5 bases). V lost 3 bases and J 10 bases, leaving 15 bases between the germline ends. This CDR3 spans 13 amino acids. CDR1 and CDR2 from the germline V gene are WNHNN and SYGVQD (reference sequence). The CDR3 loop reads CASSEIVGGRAFF. The CDR3 DNA is TGCGCCAGCAGTGAAATCGTGGGGGGAAGAGCTTTCTTT.

V is TRBV2 and J is TRBJ2-7, with 9 bases that match TRBD1. V lost 10 bases, J lost 0 bases, and 10 bases stayed unmatched. Germline V CDR1 and CDR2: SNHLY, FYNNEI. This CDR3 region has 15 residues. In DNA, the CDR3 is TGTGCCAACCCCGTTACAGGGGGCTTCTCCTACGAGCAGTACGTC. This translates into CANPVTGGFSYEQYV.

The genes are TRBV18 and TRBJ2-2; D is uncertain. With 1 base removed from V and 4 bases from J, the gap between germline ends came to 7 bases. CDR3 length equals 14 residues. CDR1 and CDR2 (germline): KGHSH, LQKENI. CDR3 DNA: TGTGCCAGCTCACCACGGGGTTCCACCGGGGAGCTGTTTTTT. This sequence encodes CASSPRGSTGELFF.

The chain combines TRBV27 with TRBJ1-2, with TRBD1 matching over 10 bases. V gave up 6 bases and J gave up 2 bases; unmatched junction bases: 6. There are 15 residues in the CDR3. Germline V CDR1 and CDR2: MNHEY, SMNVEV (reference sequence). CDR3: CASRGQGDSNYGYTF. The CDR3 bases are TGTGCCAGCAGAGGACAGGGGGATTCCAACTATGGCTACACCTTC.

This sequence joins TRBV11-1 and TRBJ2-4; possible D gene TRBD1, 6 bases. Germline CDR1 SGHAT, CDR2 FQDESV (reference sequence). This CDR3 has 15 amino acids. V lost 4 bases, J lost 2 bases, and 12 bases lay in between. The CDR3 nucleotides are TGTGCCAGCAGCTCTCCCGGACAGCCCAAAAACATTCAGTACTTC. Residues: CASSSPGQPKNIQYF.

This chain joins TRBV9 and TRBJ2-2, with 9 bases that match TRBD1. This CDR3 spans 16 amino acids. J gave up 1 base and V 4 bases, and 5 bases lay outside the gene matches. The germline gives CDR1 SGDLS, CDR2 YYNGEE. The CDR3, as DNA: TGTGCCAGCAGCACAGGGGGCCGGTTGAACACCGGGGAGCTGTTTTTT. This codes for CASSTGGRLNTGELFF.

This clone was picked up a small number of times. The chain combines TRBV27 with TRBJ2-5; D remains ambiguous. CDR3 length: 12 amino acids. Trimming took 7 bases from V and 5 from J, leaving 11 bases between them. Germline V gene sequence: CDR1 MNHEY, CDR2 SMNVEV (reference sequence). CDR3: CASTSLQETQYF. As DNA, the CDR3 is TGTGCCAGCACCTCGCTACAGGAGACCCAGTACTTC.

The chain carries TRBV3-1 (or the pseudogene TRBV3-2) and TRBJ1-2, with D hard to call. There are 14 residues in the CDR3. Germline CDR1 is LGHDT and CDR2 is YNNKEL (reference sequence). V lost 3 bases and J 3 bases, leaving 11 bases between the germline ends. The CDR3 coding sequence is TGTGCCAGCAGCCAGGGAGGGCTTCACTATGGCTACACCTTC. Protein product: CASSQGGLHYGYTF.

CDR3 bases: TGTGCCAGCAGTTACTCCGTTATTGGGACCGGGGAGCTGTTTTTT. Translated: CASSYSVIGTGELFF. The chain joins TRBV6-5 to TRBJ2-2; D remains unclear. Trimming removed 0 bases at V and 5 bases at J, with 10 bases between. CDR3 length: 15 amino acids. CDR1 and CDR2 from the germline V gene are MNHEY and SVGAGI.

This chain links TRBV29-1 with TRBJ2-2, with 10 bases lining up with TRBD2. V lost 4 bases to trimming and J lost 1 base; unmatched junction nucleotides: 6. CDR1 is SQVTM and CDR2 is ANQGSEA in the germline V gene. This CDR3 is built from 16 residues. The CDR3 loop is CSVGPSGGQNTGELFF. DNA for the CDR3: TGCAGCGTTGGGCCTAGCGGGGGTCAGAACACCGGGGAGCTGTTTTTT.

This chain uses TRBV18 with TRBJ1-6; D possibly corresponds to TRBD1 (5 bases). The CDR3 has 17 residues. V lost 6 bases, J lost 0 bases, and 15 bases lay in between. Germline V CDR1 and CDR2: KGHSH, LQKENI. The CDR3 loop reads CASSQNRQSSYNSPLHF. DNA of the CDR3: TGTGCCAGCTCCCAAAACCGACAGAGCTCCTATAATTCACCCCTCCACTTT.

For the CDR3, the DNA is TGTGCCAGCAGCGCGAGTGGGGGTCGGGTGAACACTGAAGCTTTCTTT. It yields the protein CASSASGGRVNTEAFF. V is TRBV9 and J is TRBJ1-1, with a tentative D call TRBD1 (5 bases). V was trimmed by 3 bases and J by 0 bases, leaving 15 bases between them. The CDR3 runs to 16 residues. Germline CDR1 and CDR2: SGDLS and YYNGEE.

V usage is TRBV6-5 and J usage is TRBJ1-2; perhaps TRBD1 as D (6 bases). This CDR3 comprises 15 residues. Trimming took 6 bases from V and 7 from J, leaving 21 bases between them. The germline gives CDR1 MNHEY, CDR2 SVGAGI. The CDR3 bases are TGTGCCAGCAGACCTCCTGGACAGCGTTCCGGTGGCTACACCTTC. It codes for CASRPPGQRSGGYTF.